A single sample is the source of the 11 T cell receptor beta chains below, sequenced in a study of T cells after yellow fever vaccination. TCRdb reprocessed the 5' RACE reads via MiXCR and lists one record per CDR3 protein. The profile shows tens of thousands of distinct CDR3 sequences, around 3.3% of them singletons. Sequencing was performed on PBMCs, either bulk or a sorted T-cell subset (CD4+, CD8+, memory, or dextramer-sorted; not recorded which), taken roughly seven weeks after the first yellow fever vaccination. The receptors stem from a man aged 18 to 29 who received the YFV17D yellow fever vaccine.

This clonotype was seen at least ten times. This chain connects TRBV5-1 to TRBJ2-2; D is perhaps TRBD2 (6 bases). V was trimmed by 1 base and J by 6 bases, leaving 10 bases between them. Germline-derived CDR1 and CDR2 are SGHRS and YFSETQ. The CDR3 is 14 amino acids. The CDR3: CASSLNGGAGELFF. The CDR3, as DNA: TGCGCCAGCAGCTTGAACGGGGGAGCCGGGGAGCTGTTTTTT.

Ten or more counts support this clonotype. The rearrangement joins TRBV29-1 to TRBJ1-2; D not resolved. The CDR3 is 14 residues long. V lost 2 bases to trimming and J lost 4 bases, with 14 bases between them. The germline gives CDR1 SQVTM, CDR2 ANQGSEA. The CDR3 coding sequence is TGCAGCGTTGAACTCGCAGGTAGAGTCTATGGCTACACCTTC. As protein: CSVELAGRVYGYTF.

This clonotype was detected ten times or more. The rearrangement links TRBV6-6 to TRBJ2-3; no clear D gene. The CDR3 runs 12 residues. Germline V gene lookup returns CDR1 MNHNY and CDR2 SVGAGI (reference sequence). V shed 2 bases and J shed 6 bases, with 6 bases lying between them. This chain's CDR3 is CASSYEADTQYF. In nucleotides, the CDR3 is TGTGCCAGCAGTTACGAGGCGGATACGCAGTATTTT.

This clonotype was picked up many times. The CDR3 DNA reads TGTGCCAGCAGTGGATCAGGGAGTCAGCCCCAGCATTTT. Translated, it gives CASSGSGSQPQHF. V and J are TRBV12-3 or TRBV12-4 and TRBJ1-5; perhaps TRBD1 as D (5 bases). The V and J ends lost 5 bases and 6 bases respectively, with 11 bases between them. The CDR3 runs to 13 residues.

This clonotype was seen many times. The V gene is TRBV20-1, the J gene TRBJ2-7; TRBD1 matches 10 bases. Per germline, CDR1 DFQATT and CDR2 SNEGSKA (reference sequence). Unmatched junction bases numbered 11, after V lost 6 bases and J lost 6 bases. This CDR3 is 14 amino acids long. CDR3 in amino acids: CSAARSRTGGEQYV. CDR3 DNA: TGCAGTGCCGCAAGATCCCGGACAGGGGGCGAGCAGTACGTC.

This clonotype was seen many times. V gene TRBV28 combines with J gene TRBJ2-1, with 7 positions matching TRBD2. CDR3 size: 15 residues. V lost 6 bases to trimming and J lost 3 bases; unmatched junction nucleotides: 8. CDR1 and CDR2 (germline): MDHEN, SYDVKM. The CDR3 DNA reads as TGTGCCAGCAGCCGACGGGGGGAATACTACAATGAGCAGTTCTTC. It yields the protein CASSRRGEYYNEQFF.

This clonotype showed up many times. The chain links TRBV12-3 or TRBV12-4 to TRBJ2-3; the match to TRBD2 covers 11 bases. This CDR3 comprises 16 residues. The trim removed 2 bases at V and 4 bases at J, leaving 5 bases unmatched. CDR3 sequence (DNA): TGTGCCAGCAGTTTAATTGGTAGCGGGGGGGCAGATACGCAGTATTTT. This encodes CASSLIGSGGADTQYF.

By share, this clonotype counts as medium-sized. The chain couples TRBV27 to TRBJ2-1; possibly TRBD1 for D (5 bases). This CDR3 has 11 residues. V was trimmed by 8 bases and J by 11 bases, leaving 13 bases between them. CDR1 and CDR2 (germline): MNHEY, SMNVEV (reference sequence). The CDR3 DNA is TGTGCCAGCCGCAGGGTCGGGCAGCAGTTCTTC. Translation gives CASRRVGQQFF.

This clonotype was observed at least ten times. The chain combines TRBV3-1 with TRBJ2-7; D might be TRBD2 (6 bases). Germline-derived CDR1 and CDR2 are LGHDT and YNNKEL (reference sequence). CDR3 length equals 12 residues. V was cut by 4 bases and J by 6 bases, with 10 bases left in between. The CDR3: CASSRGDSEQYV. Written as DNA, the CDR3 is TGTGCCAGCAGCCGAGGGGACTCCGAGCAGTACGTC.

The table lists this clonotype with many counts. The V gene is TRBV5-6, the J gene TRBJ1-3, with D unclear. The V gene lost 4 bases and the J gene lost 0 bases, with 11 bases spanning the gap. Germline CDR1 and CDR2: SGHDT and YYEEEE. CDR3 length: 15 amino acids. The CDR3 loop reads CASSRPQSSGNTIYF. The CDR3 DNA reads TGTGCCAGCAGCCGCCCTCAAAGCTCTGGAAACACCATATATTTT. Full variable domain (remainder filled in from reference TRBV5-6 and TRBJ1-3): DAGVTQSPTHLIKTRGQQVTLRCSPKSGHDTVSWYQQALGQGPQFIFQYYEEEERQRGNFPDRFSGHQFPNYSSELNVNALLLGDSALYLCASSRPQSSGNTIYFGEGSWLTVV.

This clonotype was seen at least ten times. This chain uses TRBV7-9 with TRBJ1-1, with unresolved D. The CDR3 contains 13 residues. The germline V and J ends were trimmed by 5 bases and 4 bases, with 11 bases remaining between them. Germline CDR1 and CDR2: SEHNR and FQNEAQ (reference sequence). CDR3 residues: CASSPITSTEAFF. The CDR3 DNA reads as TGTGCCAGCAGCCCGATAACATCCACTGAAGCTTTCTTT.